The 23 T cell receptor beta chains below all came from one sample that was sequenced in a study of blood T cell repertoires in COVID-19. Using immunoSEQ multiplex PCR, the repertoire was profiled, and TCRdb retains in-frame clones only, with some absent. The sample lists 350,000 to 450,000 clones; around 87% were seen once. Sequenced sample: PBMCs or T cells enriched from blood (not recorded which). The receptor set was obtained from a man aged 25-40 years who had recovered from COVID-19.

V gene TRBV24-1 combines with J gene TRBJ2-3, with TRBD2 matching over 9 bases. The CDR3 loop spans 15 amino acids. The J segment lost 6 bases and the V segment lost 9 bases, leaving 12 bases of the junction unmatched. CDR1 is KGHDR and CDR2 is SFDVKD in the germline V gene. CDR3 bases: TGTGCCACCGCTCCATTTAGCGGGAGTGGGGATACGCAGTATTTT. Residues: CATAPFSGSGDTQYF.

This chain joins TRBV10-3 and TRBJ1-5; 7 bases match TRBD1. V shed 3 bases, J shed 6 bases, and the junction held 5 bases outside the gene matches. The CDR3 has 14 residues. Looked up from germline, CDR1 is ENHRY and CDR2 is SYGVKD. The CDR3 region has the DNA TGTGCCATCAGTGACGGACAGGCCGTTCAGCCCCAGCATTTT. Its translation: CAISDGQAVQPQHF.

The rearrangement uses TRBV25-1 and TRBJ2-7; tentative D call: TRBD1 (6 bases). The V end was cut by 7 bases, the J end by 4 bases, with 8 bases between. CDR3 length equals 11 residues. Germline values: CDR1 MGHDK, CDR2 SYGVNS. CDR3 coding DNA: TGTGCCAGCACCAGGGGATACGAGCAGTACTTC. This translates into CASTRGYEQYF.

In this sample, this clone turned up once. The genes are TRBV28 and TRBJ2-1, with D perhaps matching TRBD1 (5 bases). This CDR3 has 15 residues. V was clipped by 8 bases and J by 2 bases, with 16 bases between them. The V gene's germline CDR1 is MDHEN and CDR2 SYDVKM. As DNA, the CDR3 is TGTGCCAGCGATACTGCAGGGCTGCCCTACAATGAGCAGTTCTTC. This translates into CASDTAGLPYNEQFF. The full variable domain, in which reference TRBV28 and TRBJ2-1 provide the parts outside the CDR3, is DVKVTQSSRYLVKRTGEKVFLECVQDMDHENMFWYRQDPGLGLRLIYFSYDVKMKEKGDIPEGYSVSREKKERFSLILESASTNQTSMYLCASDTAGLPYNEQFFGPGTRLTVL.

The J gene is TRBJ1-2, the V gene TRBV29-1; no reliable D call. The V gene lost 7 bases and the J gene lost 6 bases, with 15 bases spanning the gap. Germline V gives CDR1 SQVTM, CDR2 ANQGSEA. This CDR3 has 12 residues. The CDR3: CSARGGEDGYTF. CDR3 coding DNA: TGCAGCGCCCGTGGCGGGGAAGATGGCTACACCTTC.

This chain links TRBV12-5 with TRBJ2-1; 14 bases line up with TRBD2. The CDR3 runs to 21 residues. Germline V CDR1 and CDR2: LGHNT, FRNRAP. The V and J ends lost 7 bases and 1 base, in that order; junction bases with no gene match: 18. CDR3 nucleotide sequence: TGTGCTAGTGTCCTGACCAGGGGACTAGCGGGAGTTTTTGCGTCCTACAATGAGCAGTTCTTC. Its translation: CASVLTRGLAGVFASYNEQFF.

The J gene is TRBJ2-3, the V gene TRBV24-1; perhaps TRBD2 as D (5 bases). V gave up 8 bases and J gave up 6 bases, with 14 bases separating them. Germline CDR1 reads KGHDR; CDR2 reads SFDVKD. CDR3 length equals 13 residues. The CDR3 nucleotides are TGTGCCACCACCGGCGAGAGCGGTGATACGCAGTATTTT. It yields the protein CATTGESGDTQYF.

This chain joins TRBV7-9 and TRBJ2-7; no definite D call. The CDR3 has 12 amino acids. Between the trimmed V and J ends, which lost 2 bases and 6 bases, there was a span of 8 bases. Germline V CDR1 and CDR2: SEHNR, FQNEAQ (reference sequence). The CDR3 is CASSLPWAEQYF. The CDR3 DNA reads TGTGCCAGCAGCTTACCCTGGGCCGAGCAGTACTTC.

The chain is built from TRBV5-1 and TRBJ2-2; 7 bases agree with TRBD1. Looked up from germline, CDR1 is SGHRS and CDR2 is YFSETQ. The CDR3 loop spans 15 amino acids. V was clipped by 2 bases and J by 3 bases; unmatched bases: 4. CDR3 coding DNA: TGCGCCAGCAGCTTTTGGGACAGATACACCGGGGAGCTGTTTTTT. This translates into CASSFWDRYTGELFF.

This chain connects TRBV27 to TRBJ2-3; 9 bases align to TRBD2. Germline-derived CDR1 and CDR2 are MNHEY and SMNVEV (reference sequence). With V trimmed by 1 base and J by 0 bases, 5 bases remained unmatched. The CDR3 sequence is 17 residues long. DNA for the CDR3: TGTGCCAGCAGTTTATTATGGCGGGAGGGTAGCACAGATACGCAGTATTTT. It encodes CASSLLWREGSTDTQYF.

The V gene is TRBV4-2, the J gene TRBJ2-1; a possible D gene is TRBD2 (6 bases). CDR1 is LGHNA, CDR2 YNFKEQ, per germline. The CDR3 contains 13 residues. V lost 4 bases and J 14 bases, leaving 18 bases between the germline ends. DNA of the CDR3: TGTGCCAGCAGCCCGGGGACTGGGGTTGGCGAGTTCTTC. It codes for CASSPGTGVGEFF.

Details on this clone: Different DNA sequences within this sample yield the same CDR3. The chain uses TRBV5-1 and TRBJ2-1, with 7 bases matching TRBD2. This CDR3 comprises 15 residues. V lost 4 bases and J lost 2; bases outside the gene matches: 6. Germline loops: CDR1 SGHRS, CDR2 YFSETQ. The CDR3 here is CASSLLAEAYNEQFF. CDR3 bases: TGCGCCAGCAGCCTGCTAGCGGAGGCCTACAATGAGCAGTTCTTC.

A single count supports this clone. V is TRBV4-2 and J is TRBJ2-7; maybe TRBD2 (5 bases). This CDR3 has 15 residues. Germline loops: CDR1 LGHNA, CDR2 YNFKEQ. V was pared by 2 bases and J by 5 bases, with 16 bases between. The CDR3 spells CASSQFNLRGHEQYF. CDR3 bases: TGTGCCAGCAGCCAATTCAACCTGCGCGGGCACGAGCAGTACTTC.

The chain links TRBV2 to TRBJ2-3, with 8 bases lining up with TRBD2. J was trimmed by 7 bases and V by 7 bases; bases with no gene match: 10. Germline V gene data show CDR1 as SNHLY and CDR2 as FYNNEI. The CDR3 contains 14 residues. In DNA, the CDR3 is TGTGCCAGCAATAGCGGGGTTCTGAGGAATACGCAGTATTTT. Translated: CASNSGVLRNTQYF.

The chain is built from TRBV2 and TRBJ2-7; 11 positions match TRBD1. The CDR3 is 16 amino acids. J gave up 2 bases and V 4 bases, and 7 bases lay outside the gene matches. The germline CDR1 and CDR2 sequences are SNHLY and FYNNEI. This CDR3 reads CASSVGGGQGAYEQYF. CDR3 in DNA: TGTGCCAGCAGTGTCGGCGGGGGACAGGGGGCCTACGAGCAGTACTTC.

The chain joins TRBV24-1 to TRBJ2-5; 8 bases are a match to TRBD1. This CDR3 has 15 residues. In germline, CDR1 is KGHDR, CDR2 SFDVKD. V lost 5 bases to trimming and J lost 5 bases; unmatched junction nucleotides: 9. The CDR3 sequence is CATSVAGGAGETQYF. CDR3 nucleotides: TGTGCCACCAGTGTTGCAGGGGGCGCCGGGGAGACCCAGTACTTC.

This rearrangement joins TRBV7-2 to TRBJ2-3, with 11 bases identical to TRBD2. The CDR3 is 16 amino acids. CDR1 SGHTA and CDR2 FQGNSA come from the germline V gene. After removal of 3 bases from V and 3 bases from J, the junction contained 5 bases not matched to a gene. CDR3 residues: CASSFLAGGVTDTQYF. The CDR3 coding sequence is TGTGCCAGCAGCTTTTTAGCGGGAGGGGTAACAGATACGCAGTATTTT.

V is TRBV28 and J is TRBJ2-1; 7 bases are a match to TRBD2. With 6 bases clipped from V and 0 bases from J, the junction kept 5 bases outside the gene matches. Germline CDR1 and CDR2: MDHEN and SYDVKM. CDR3 length: 15 residues. CDR3 residues: CASSNVAGSYNEQFF. CDR3 in DNA: TGTGCCAGCAGCAACGTAGCGGGCTCCTACAATGAGCAGTTCTTC.

This chain joins TRBV7-9 and TRBJ1-4; TRBD1 might be the D (5 bases). The V gene lost 2 bases and the J gene lost 7 bases, with 20 bases spanning the gap. Germline-derived CDR1 and CDR2 are SEHNR and FQNEAQ (reference sequence). This CDR3 has 17 residues. CDR3 protein: CASSLSSWGQSSEKLFF. DNA of the CDR3: TGTGCCAGCAGCTTATCAAGCTGGGGCCAGAGCTCTGAAAAACTGTTTTTT.

The chain uses TRBV6-5 and TRBJ2-7; TRBD2 agrees at 7 bases. V dropped 8 bases and J dropped 2; count of bases not matched to a gene: 6. Germline CDR1 MNHEY, CDR2 SVGAGI. The CDR3 spans 13 residues. This CDR3 reads CASGSGPTYEQYF. CDR3 bases: TGTGCCAGCGGTAGCGGGCCGACCTACGAGCAGTACTTC.

This chain links TRBV13 with TRBJ2-5, with a tentative D call TRBD2 (7 bases). Per the germline V gene, CDR1 is PRHDT and CDR2 is FYEKMQ (reference sequence). V lost 4 bases and J 4 bases, leaving 19 bases between the germline ends. The CDR3 contains 16 residues. This CDR3 reads CASSYRTAGLGETQYF. The CDR3 nucleotides read TGTGCCAGCAGCTACAGGACAGCGGGACTGGGAGAGACCCAGTACTTC.

V and J are TRBV6-5 and TRBJ2-7; TRBD1 matches 8 bases. Germline values: CDR1 MNHEY, CDR2 SVGAGI. This CDR3 comprises 14 residues. Germline trimming cut 8 bases from V and 3 bases from J; bases unmatched to any gene: 9. As DNA, the CDR3 is TGTGCCAGCCTGGACAGGGACAAACTCTACGAGCAGTACTTC. Protein: CASLDRDKLYEQYF.

This rearrangement joins TRBV6-1 to TRBJ2-7; 10 nucleotides match TRBD2. CDR1 is MNHNS, CDR2 SASEGT, per germline. J gave up 4 bases and V 3 bases, and 3 bases lay outside the gene matches. This CDR3 has 14 amino acids. CDR3 sequence reads: CASSDPSGSYEQYF. In DNA, the CDR3 is TGTGCCAGCAGTGACCCTAGCGGGAGTTACGAGCAGTACTTC.